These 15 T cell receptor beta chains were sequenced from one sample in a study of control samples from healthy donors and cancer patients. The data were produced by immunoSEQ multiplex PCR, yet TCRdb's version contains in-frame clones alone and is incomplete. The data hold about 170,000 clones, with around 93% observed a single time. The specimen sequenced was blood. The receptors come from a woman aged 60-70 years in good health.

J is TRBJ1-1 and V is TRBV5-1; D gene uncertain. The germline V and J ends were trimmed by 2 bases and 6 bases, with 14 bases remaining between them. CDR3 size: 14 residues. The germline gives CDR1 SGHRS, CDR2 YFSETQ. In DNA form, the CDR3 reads TGCGCCAGCAGCTTAGACCCCGTGGGCTCTGAAGCTTTCTTT. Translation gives CASSLDPVGSEAFF.

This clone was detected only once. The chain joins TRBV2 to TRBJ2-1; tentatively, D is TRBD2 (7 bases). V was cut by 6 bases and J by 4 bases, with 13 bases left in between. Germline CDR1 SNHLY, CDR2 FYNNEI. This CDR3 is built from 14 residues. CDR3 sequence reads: CASRRGGSYNEQFF. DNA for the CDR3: TGTGCCAGCAGAAGGGGGGGAAGTTACAATGAGCAGTTCTTC.

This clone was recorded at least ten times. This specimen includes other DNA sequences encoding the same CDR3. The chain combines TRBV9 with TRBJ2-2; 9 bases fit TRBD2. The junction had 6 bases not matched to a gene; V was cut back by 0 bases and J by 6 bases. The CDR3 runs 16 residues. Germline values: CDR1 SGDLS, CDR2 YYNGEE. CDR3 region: CASSVAPAGGSGELFF. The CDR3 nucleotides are TGTGCCAGCAGCGTAGCGCCAGCGGGGGGTTCCGGGGAGCTGTTTTTT.

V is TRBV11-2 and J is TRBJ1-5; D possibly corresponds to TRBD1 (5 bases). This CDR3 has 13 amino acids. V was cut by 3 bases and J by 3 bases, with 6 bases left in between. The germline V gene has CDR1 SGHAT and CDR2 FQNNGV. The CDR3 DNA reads TGTGCCAGCAGCTTGGGACTCAATCAGCCCCAGCATTTT. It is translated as CASSLGLNQPQHF.

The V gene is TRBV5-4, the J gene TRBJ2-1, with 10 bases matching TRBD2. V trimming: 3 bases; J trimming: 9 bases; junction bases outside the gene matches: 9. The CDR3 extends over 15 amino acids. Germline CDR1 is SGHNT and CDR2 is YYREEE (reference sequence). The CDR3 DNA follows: TGTGCCAGCAGCTATCAAGCGGGGGGGCCCGTTGAGCAGTTCTTC. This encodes CASSYQAGGPVEQFF.

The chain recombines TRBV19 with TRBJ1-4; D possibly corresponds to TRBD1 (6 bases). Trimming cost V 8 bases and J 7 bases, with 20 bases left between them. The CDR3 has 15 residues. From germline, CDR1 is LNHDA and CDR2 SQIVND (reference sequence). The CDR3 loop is CASGGRALQAEKLFF. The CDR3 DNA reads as TGTGCCAGTGGGGGCAGGGCGCTCCAAGCTGAAAAACTGTTTTTT.

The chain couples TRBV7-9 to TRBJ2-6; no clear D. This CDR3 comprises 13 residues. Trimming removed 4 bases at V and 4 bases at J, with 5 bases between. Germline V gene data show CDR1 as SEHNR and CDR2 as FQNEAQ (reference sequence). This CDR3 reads CASSSHGANVLTF. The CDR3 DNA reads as TGTGCCAGCAGCTCGCACGGGGCCAACGTCCTGACTTTC.

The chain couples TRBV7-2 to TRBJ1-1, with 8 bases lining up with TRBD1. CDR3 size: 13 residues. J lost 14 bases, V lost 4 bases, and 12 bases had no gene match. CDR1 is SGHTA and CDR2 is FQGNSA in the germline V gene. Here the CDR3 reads CASSSGASGGGFF. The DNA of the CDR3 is TGTGCCAGCAGCTCAGGGGCGTCAGGGGGCGGCTTCTTT.

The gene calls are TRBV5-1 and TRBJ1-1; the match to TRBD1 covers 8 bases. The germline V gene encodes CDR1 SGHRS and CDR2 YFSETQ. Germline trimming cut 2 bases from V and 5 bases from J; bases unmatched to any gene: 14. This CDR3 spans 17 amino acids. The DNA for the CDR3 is TGCGCCAGCAGCTTAGCATTTCAGGGGGCGGTTGCAACTGAAGCTTTCTTT. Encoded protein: CASSLAFQGAVATEAFF. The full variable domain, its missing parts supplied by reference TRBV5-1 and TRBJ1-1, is KAGVTQTPRYLIKTRGQQVTLSCSPISGHRSVSWYQQTPGQGLQFLFEYFSETQRNKGNFPGRFSGRQFSNSRSEMNVSTLELGDSALYLCASSLAFQGAVATEAFFGQGTRLTVV.

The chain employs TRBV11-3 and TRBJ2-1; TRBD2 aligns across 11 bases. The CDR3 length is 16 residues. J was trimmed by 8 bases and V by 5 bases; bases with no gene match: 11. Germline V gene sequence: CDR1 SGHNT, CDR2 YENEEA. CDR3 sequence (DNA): TGTGCCAGCAGCCCCCAGGCTAGCGGGGGGCTTCATGAGCAGTTCTTC. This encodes CASSPQASGGLHEQFF.

Here the CDR3 reads CATLIWTGGGYTF. The CDR3 DNA reads TGTGCCACTTTAATCTGGACAGGTGGCGGCTACACCTTC. This chain uses TRBV3-1 (or the pseudogene TRBV3-2) with TRBJ1-2, with 7 positions matching TRBD1. V lost 10 bases and J lost 8; bases outside the gene matches: 13. Germline values: CDR1 LGHDT, CDR2 YNNKEL (reference sequence). The CDR3 length is 13 residues.

The CDR3 nucleotides read TGTGCCAGCAGTTTTAACCCCCCACGTAGCACAGATACGCAGTATTTT. Protein: CASSFNPPRSTDTQYF. This sequence joins TRBV27 and TRBJ2-3; no firm D call. The CDR3 is made up of 16 amino acids. CDR1 MNHEY and CDR2 SMNVEV come from the germline V gene (reference sequence). Deletions cut 3 bases from V and 0 bases from J, with 13 bases between.

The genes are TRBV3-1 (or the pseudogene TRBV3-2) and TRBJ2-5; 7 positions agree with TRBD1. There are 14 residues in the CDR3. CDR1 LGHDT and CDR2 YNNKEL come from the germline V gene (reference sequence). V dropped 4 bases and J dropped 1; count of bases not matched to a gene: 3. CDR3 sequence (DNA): TGTGCCAGCAGCCTACAGGGGACCCAAGAGACCCAGTACTTC. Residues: CASSLQGTQETQYF.

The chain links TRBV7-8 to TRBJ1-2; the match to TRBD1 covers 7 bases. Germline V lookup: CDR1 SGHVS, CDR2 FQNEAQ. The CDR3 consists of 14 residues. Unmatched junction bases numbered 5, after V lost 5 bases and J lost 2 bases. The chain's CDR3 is CASSPPGQNYGYTF. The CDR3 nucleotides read TGTGCCAGCAGCCCGCCGGGACAGAACTATGGCTACACCTTC.

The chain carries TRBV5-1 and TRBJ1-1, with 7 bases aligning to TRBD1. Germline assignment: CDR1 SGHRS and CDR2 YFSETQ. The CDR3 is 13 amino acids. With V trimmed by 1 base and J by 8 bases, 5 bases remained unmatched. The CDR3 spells CASSLSQGIEAFF. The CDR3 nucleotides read TGCGCCAGCAGCTTGTCACAGGGGATCGAAGCTTTCTTT.